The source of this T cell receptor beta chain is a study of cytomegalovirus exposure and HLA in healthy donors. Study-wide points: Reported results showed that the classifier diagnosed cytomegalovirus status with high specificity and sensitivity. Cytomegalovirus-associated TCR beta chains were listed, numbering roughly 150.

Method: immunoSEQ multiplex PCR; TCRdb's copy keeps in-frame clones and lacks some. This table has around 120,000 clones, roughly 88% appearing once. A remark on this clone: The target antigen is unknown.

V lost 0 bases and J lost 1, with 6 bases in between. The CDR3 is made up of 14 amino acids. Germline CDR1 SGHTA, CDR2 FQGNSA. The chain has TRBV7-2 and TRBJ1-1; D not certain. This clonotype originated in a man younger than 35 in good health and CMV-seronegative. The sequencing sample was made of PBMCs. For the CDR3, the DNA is TGTGCCAGCAGCTTAGCACGAGGGAACACTGAAGCTTTCTTT. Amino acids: CASSLARGNTEAFF.